This TCR beta chain was sequenced in a study of siplizumab effects on memory and regulatory T cells. Study-level findings and limits: Apparently more diverse than memory cells, naive T cells also seemed major alloresponse contributors.

Using immunoSEQ multiplex PCR, the repertoire was profiled, and TCRdb retains in-frame clones only, with some absent. The sample consists of nearly 20,000 clones, approximately 44% of them appearing once. For approximately 6 days at 37°C, the mixed lymphocyte reaction cells were kept in coculture. About this clone itself: What it binds is not known.

This CDR3 region has 16 residues. The V segment lost 7 bases and the J segment 5 bases; nucleotides outside the gene matches: 12. Germline V gene data show CDR1 as MNHEY and CDR2 as SMNVEV (reference sequence). This chain uses TRBV27 with TRBJ2-3, with 10 positions matching TRBD2. Sequenced sample: CFSE-low (dividing) CD4+ T cells sorted from an allogeneic mixed lymphocyte reaction. This sequence originates from a human donor in good health; the cells came from an allogeneic mixed lymphocyte reaction. Some clones in this sample may be carry-over from other donors' samples. The CDR3 DNA follows: TGTGCCAGCACCTCGCTGGCTAGCGGGAGTATAGATACGCAGTATTTT. This translates into CASTSLASGSIDTQYF.